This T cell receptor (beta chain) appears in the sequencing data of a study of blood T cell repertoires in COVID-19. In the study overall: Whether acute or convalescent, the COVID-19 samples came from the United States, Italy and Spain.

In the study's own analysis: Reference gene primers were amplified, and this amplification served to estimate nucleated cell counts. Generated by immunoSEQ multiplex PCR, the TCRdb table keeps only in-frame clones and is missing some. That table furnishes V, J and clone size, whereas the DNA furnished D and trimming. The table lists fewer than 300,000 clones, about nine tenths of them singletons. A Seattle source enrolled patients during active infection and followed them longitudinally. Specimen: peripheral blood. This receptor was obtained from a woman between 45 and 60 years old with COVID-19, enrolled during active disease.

The CDR3 sequence: CASSPEGTVGNQPQHF. The CDR3 DNA reads as TGTGCCAGCAGCCCGGAGGGGACGGTGGGCAATCAGCCCCAGCATTTT. This chain uses TRBV7-2 with TRBJ1-5; possible D gene TRBD1, 5 bases. Trimming took off 5 bases at V and 2 bases at J, with 16 bases between the two ends. In germline, CDR1 is SGHTA, CDR2 FQGNSA. The CDR3 has 16 amino acids.